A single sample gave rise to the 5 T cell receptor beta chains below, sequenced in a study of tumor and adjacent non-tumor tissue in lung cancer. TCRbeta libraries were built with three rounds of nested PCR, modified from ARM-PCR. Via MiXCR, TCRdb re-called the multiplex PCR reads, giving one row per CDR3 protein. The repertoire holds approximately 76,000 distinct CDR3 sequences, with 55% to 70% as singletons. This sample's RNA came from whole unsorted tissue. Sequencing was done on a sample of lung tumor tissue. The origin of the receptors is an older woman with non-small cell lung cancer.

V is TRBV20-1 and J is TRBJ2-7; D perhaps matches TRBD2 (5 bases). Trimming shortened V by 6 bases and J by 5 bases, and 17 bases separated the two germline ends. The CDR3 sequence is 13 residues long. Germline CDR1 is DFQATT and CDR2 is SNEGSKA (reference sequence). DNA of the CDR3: TGCAGTGCCGACGAGGGTCGCAGCGACGAGCAGTACTTC. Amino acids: CSADEGRSDEQYF.

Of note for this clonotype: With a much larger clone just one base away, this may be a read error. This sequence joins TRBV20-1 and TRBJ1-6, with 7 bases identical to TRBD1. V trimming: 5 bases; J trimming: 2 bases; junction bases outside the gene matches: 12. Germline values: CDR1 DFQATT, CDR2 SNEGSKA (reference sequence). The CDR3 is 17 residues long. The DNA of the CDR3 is TGCAGTGCTGTTACCGTGACAGGGACGACCTATAATTCACCCCTCCACTTT. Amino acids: CSAVTVTGTTYNSPLHF.

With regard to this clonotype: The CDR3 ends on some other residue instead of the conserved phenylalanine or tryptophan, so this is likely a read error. CDR3 in DNA: TGCGCCAGCAGCCATCGGACAGGGGATTGGAATAAGCAGTTCCTC. Translated: CASSHRTGDWNKQFL. The chain links TRBV4-1 to TRBJ2-1; 9 nucleotides align to TRBD1. V lost 3 bases to trimming and J lost 11 bases; unmatched junction nucleotides: 11. CDR1 is MGHRA and CDR2 is YSYEKL in the germline V gene. The CDR3 has 15 amino acids.

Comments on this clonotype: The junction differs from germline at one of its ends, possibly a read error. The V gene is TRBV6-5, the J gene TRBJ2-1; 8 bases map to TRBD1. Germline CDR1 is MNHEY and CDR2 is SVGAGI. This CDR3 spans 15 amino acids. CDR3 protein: CANSSPGQGRSEQFF. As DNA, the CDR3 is TGTGCCAACAGTTCCCCCGGACAGGGTAGGAGTGAGCAGTTCTTC.

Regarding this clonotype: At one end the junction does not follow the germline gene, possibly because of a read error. CDR3 in amino acids: CASSLVTGRRASGRIPYDEQFF. The CDR3 bases are TGTGCCAGCAGCTTAGTAACGGGACGGCGGGCTAGCGGGAGGATTCCCTACGATGAGCAGTTCTTC. The rearrangement uses TRBV11-1 and TRBJ2-1, with 11 bases matching TRBD2. Per germline, CDR1 SGHAT and CDR2 FQDESV (reference sequence). The CDR3 is 22 residues long.